The 21 T cell receptor beta chains listed next were all sequenced from one sample in a study of breast tumors, draining lymph nodes, adjacent tissues. One entry per CDR3 protein, called by TCRdb with MiXCR from the multiplex PCR reads. The sample lists 200,000 or so distinct CDR3 sequences, approximately 33% occurring once. Samples came from axillary lymph nodes draining the breast cancer. What was sequenced was axillary lymph node tissue. These TCRs come from a female donor with breast cancer. Some clones in this sample may be carry-over from other donors' samples.

The sample holds many counts of this clonotype. The chain couples TRBV6-1 to TRBJ2-3; D may be TRBD2 (6 bases). The CDR3 is made up of 17 amino acids. The germline CDR1 and CDR2 sequences are MNHNS and SASEGT. Trimming stripped 3 bases from V and 2 bases from J, with 18 bases between. The CDR3 spells CASSDAHYGGITDTQYF. Written as DNA, the CDR3 is TGTGCCAGCAGTGATGCCCATTACGGGGGAATCACAGATACGCAGTATTTT.

This clonotype was detected many times. V usage is TRBV19 and J usage is TRBJ2-7, with TRBD1 matching over 9 bases. V gave up 4 bases and J gave up 4 bases; unmatched junction bases: 5. Per germline, CDR1 LNHDA and CDR2 SQIVND (reference sequence). CDR3 length equals 14 residues. The DNA of the CDR3 is TGTGCCAGTAGTACCCGGGACAGGGCTTACGAGCAGTACTTC. Amino acid sequence: CASSTRDRAYEQYF.

Comment on this clonotype: The junction departs from germline at one end; a sequencing error may be responsible. The chain uses TRBV20-1 and TRBJ2-5, with no clear D. CDR3 size: 11 residues. Germline CDR1 is DFQATT and CDR2 is SNEGSKA (reference sequence). CDR3 nucleotides: TGCAATGCTTGGTCTACGGAGACCCAGTACTTC. Protein: CNAWSTETQYF.

A note on this clonotype: This may stem from a read error, because a much larger clone lies one nucleotide away. This chain uses TRBV5-6 with TRBJ2-6; 7 nucleotides agree with TRBD1. The germline V gene has CDR1 SGHDT and CDR2 YYEEEE. The length of the CDR3 is 16 residues. With V trimmed by 4 bases and J by 0 bases, 4 bases remained unmatched. CDR3 residues: CASSATGPSGANVLTF. Written as DNA, the CDR3 is TGTGCCAGCAGCGCGACAGGGCCCTCTGGGGCCAACGTCCTGACTTTC.

The chain combines TRBV10-1 with TRBJ1-2, with D maybe TRBD1 (5 bases). The CDR3 is 16 residues long. V shed 3 bases and J shed 3 bases, with 17 bases lying between them. Germline-derived CDR1 and CDR2 are WNHNN and SYGVQD (reference sequence). DNA of the CDR3: TGCGCCAGCAGTGAATTGGGGACGGGGTTCGACTATGGCTACACCTTC. Its protein product is CASSELGTGFDYGYTF.

This clonotype appeared many times. V gene TRBV7-9 combines with J gene TRBJ2-7; a possible D gene is TRBD1 (5 bases). CDR1 SEHNR and CDR2 FQNEAQ come from the germline V gene (reference sequence). The CDR3 extends over 15 amino acids. Trimming shortened V by 5 bases and J by 2 bases, and 16 bases separated the two germline ends. CDR3 protein: CASSKESGPTYEQYF. For the CDR3, the DNA is TGTGCCAGCAGCAAAGAATCAGGGCCCACCTACGAGCAGTACTTC.

In its sample, this clonotype was seen a few times. The gene calls are TRBV6-2 or TRBV6-3 and TRBJ1-5; weak D call: TRBD1 (5 bases). V lost 2 bases and J 3 bases, leaving 11 bases between the germline ends. The CDR3 is 15 residues long. Germline-derived CDR1 and CDR2 are MNHEY and SVGEGT. The CDR3 nucleotides read TGTGCCAGCAGTTACAAGAGAGGGGTCAATCAGCCCCAGCATTTT. Translation: CASSYKRGVNQPQHF.

The chain combines TRBV5-1 with TRBJ2-1, with 13 bases aligning to TRBD2. Germline trimming cut 0 bases from V and 8 bases from J; bases unmatched to any gene: 11. This CDR3 spans 18 amino acids. Germline CDR1 is SGHRS and CDR2 is YFSETQ. The CDR3, as DNA: TGCGCCAGCAGCTTGGTACTAGCGGGGGGGCCGTCATTTTATGAGCAGTTCTTC. It encodes CASSLVLAGGPSFYEQFF. Based on the CDR3 plus reference TRBV5-1 and TRBJ2-1, the full variable domain is KAGVTQTPRYLIKTRGQQVTLSCSPISGHRSVSWYQQTPGQGLQFLFEYFSETQRNKGNFPGRFSGRQFSNSRSEMNVSTLELGDSALYLCASSLVLAGGPSFYEQFFGPGTRLTVL.

The chain is built from TRBV2 and TRBJ1-4, with D possibly TRBD1 on 6 matching bases. Germline V CDR1 and CDR2: SNHLY, FYNNEI. This CDR3 is built from 17 residues. Trimming cost V 6 bases and J 2 bases, with 19 bases left between them. The CDR3 DNA follows: TGTGCCAGCAGAACCGGGCCAGGGGTAAAGACTAATGAAAAACTGTTTTTT. It codes for CASRTGPGVKTNEKLFF.

This clonotype was seen a few times. A clone one base away is much larger, so this may be a read error. This chain connects TRBV11-2 to TRBJ2-5; D unresolved. Trimming cost V 5 bases and J 7 bases, with 14 bases left between them. The germline gives CDR1 SGHAT, CDR2 FQNNGV. The CDR3 has 13 residues. The CDR3 here is CASSPQDHPTQYF. CDR3 coding DNA: TGTGCCAGCAGCCCCCAAGATCACCCGACCCAGTACTTC.

This clonotype was observed a single time. The genes are TRBV29-1 and TRBJ1-4; 7 positions agree with TRBD1. V gave up 7 bases and J gave up 0 bases; unmatched junction bases: 8. The CDR3 totals 15 residues. CDR1 SQVTM and CDR2 ANQGSEA come from the germline V gene. CDR3 nucleotide sequence: TGCAGCGCTCTGGGACAGAGATCAACTAATGAAAAACTGTTTTTT. The encoded protein is CSALGQRSTNEKLFF.

This clonotype appeared many times. This chain uses TRBV11-2 with TRBJ2-2; possible D gene TRBD2, 5 bases. Germline CDR1 reads SGHAT; CDR2 reads FQNNGV. The CDR3 totals 14 residues. Trimming took 5 bases from V and 5 from J, leaving 12 bases between them. The CDR3 loop is CASSPLSGTGELFF. The CDR3 DNA is TGTGCCAGCAGCCCCTTATCGGGGACCGGGGAGCTGTTTTTT. Drawing the rest from reference TRBV11-2 and TRBJ2-2, the complete variable domain is EAGVAQSPRYKIIEKRQSVAFWCNPISGHATLYWYQQILGQGPKLLIQFQNNGVVDDSQLPKDRFSAERLKGVDSTLKIQPAKLEDSAVYLCASSPLSGTGELFFGEGSRLTVL.

There are many counts of this clonotype. The chain joins TRBV5-5 to TRBJ2-1; 12 bases line up with TRBD2. J was trimmed by 4 bases and V by 4 bases; bases with no gene match: 9. The CDR3 is 17 residues long. CDR1 is SGHKS and CDR2 is YYEKEE in the germline V gene (reference sequence). The CDR3 sequence: CASSPLAGGRRYNEQFF. CDR3 coding DNA: TGTGCCAGCAGCCCGCTAGCGGGAGGGCGAAGATACAATGAGCAGTTCTTC.

This clonotype was detected only a few times. The chain links TRBV7-8 to TRBJ1-1; D is uncertain. V was shortened by 4 bases and J by 7 bases, with 7 bases between the two germline ends. CDR3 size: 11 residues. Germline-derived CDR1 and CDR2 are SGHVS and FQNEAQ. CDR3 loop: CASSSQSEAFF. The CDR3 nucleotides are TGTGCCAGCAGCTCCCAGAGTGAAGCTTTCTTT.

In its sample, this clonotype was seen once. The DNA is omitted, as the CDR3 cannot be located on it reliably, and the CDR3 follows TCRdb's listing. CDR3 sequence reads: CATSIYLCSVDSGYGTGEKLFF. The chain employs TRBV15 and TRBJ1-4; the D call of TRBD1 is as the table states it, not checked on the DNA. Germline CDR1 and CDR2: LNHNV and YYDKDF (reference sequence). From its first to its last residue, the CDR3 has 22 amino acids.

This clonotype was recorded at least ten times. Sequence at one end of the junction differs from germline and may be a read error. The genes are TRBV20-1 and TRBJ1-2; TRBD1 might be the D (6 bases). The CDR3 has 12 residues. Germline loops: CDR1 DFQATT, CDR2 SNEGSKA (reference sequence). The CDR3 sequence is CSTRTVSYGYTF. The CDR3 region has the DNA TGCAGTACTAGGACAGTTTCCTATGGCTACACCTTC.

This clonotype appeared many times. The chain recombines TRBV5-1 with TRBJ1-2, with TRBD1 matching over 9 bases. Trimming at V came to 4 bases and at J to 8 bases, leaving 6 bases not matched to a gene. Looked up from germline, CDR1 is SGHRS and CDR2 is YFSETQ. This CDR3 contains 13 residues. The CDR3 region has the DNA TGCGCCAGCAGCGCATGGACAGGGGAAGGCTACACCTTC. Translating it yields CASSAWTGEGYTF.

This clonotype occurred many times. The rearrangement links TRBV9 to TRBJ1-6; no firm D call. V was clipped by 0 bases and J by 8 bases, with 6 bases between them. The CDR3 loop spans 13 amino acids. The germline gives CDR1 SGDLS, CDR2 YYNGEE. The CDR3 protein is CASSVARDSPLHF. The DNA for the CDR3 is TGTGCCAGCAGCGTAGCTCGTGATTCACCCCTCCACTTT.

As concerns this clonotype: A much larger clone lies a single base off, so this may be a read error. This CDR3 is missing its conserved last phenylalanine or tryptophan, likely due to a read error. The chain links TRBV7-2 to TRBJ2-7; 7 bases match TRBD1. From germline, CDR1 is SGHTA and CDR2 FQGNSA. V trimming: 3 bases; J trimming: 2 bases; junction bases outside the gene matches: 4. This CDR3 has 14 residues. The CDR3 sequence: CASSFPGQAYEQYL. The CDR3 DNA follows: TGTGCCAGCAGCTTCCCCGGACAGGCCTACGAGCAGTACCTC.

As for this clonotype: The conserved final phenylalanine or tryptophan is absent from the CDR3, which likely points to a read error. The chain has TRBV24-1 and TRBJ2-5, with TRBD2 as a possible D gene (6 bases). The length of the CDR3 is 15 residues. Germline values: CDR1 KGHDR, CDR2 SFDVKD. Trimming stripped 1 base from V and 7 bases from J, with 15 bases between. CDR3 DNA: TGTGCCACCAGTGATTTTATGGGGGGTCGGGGGACCCAGTACCTC. Amino acid sequence: CATSDFMGGRGTQYL.

This clonotype was seen at least ten times. The rearrangement joins TRBV20-1 to TRBJ1-5; 11 positions match TRBD1. This CDR3 is built from 17 residues. V lost 1 base and J lost 2; bases outside the gene matches: 7. Germline V lookup: CDR1 DFQATT, CDR2 SNEGSKA (reference sequence). This CDR3 reads CSARVGGTGGGNQPQHF. In nucleotides, the CDR3 is TGCAGTGCTAGAGTGGGGGGGACAGGGGGAGGCAATCAGCCCCAGCATTTT.